Below are 4 T cell receptor beta chains sequenced from a single sample in a study of vaccination and CD4 T cells after COVID-19. With the Oncomine TCR Beta short-read assay, DNA from cultured CD4+ T cells was sequenced. In TCRdb, the PCR reads were re-called with MiXCR into one record per CDR3 protein. The repertoire holds about 5,200 distinct CDR3 sequences, with 25% as singletons. These receptors are not linked to any known antigen. Treatment reported: approximately nine-day PBMC culture with coronavirus spike peptide pools or control peptides (ViraFEST assay). Sequenced material: CD4+ T cells from blood, cultured in vitro, taken after SARS-CoV-2 vaccination. The receptors here all came from a human donor who had recovered from COVID-19.

This clonotype ranks as medium-sized. The chain uses TRBV6-5 and TRBJ2-7; D is perhaps TRBD1 (6 bases). Germline-derived CDR1 and CDR2 are MNHEY and SVGAGI. Trimming stripped 0 bases from V and 0 bases from J, with 12 bases between. The CDR3 sequence is 16 residues long. CDR3 amino acids: CASSYSTWDNSYEQYF. The CDR3 nucleotides are TGTGCCAGCAGTTACTCGACGTGGGACAACTCCTACGAGCAGTACTTC.

The chain employs TRBV6-1 and TRBJ2-3; a possible D gene is TRBD2 (7 bases). This CDR3 is 14 amino acids long. V dropped 7 bases and J dropped 6 bases, with 17 bases sitting between them. Germline V gene lookup returns CDR1 MNHNS and CDR2 SASEGT. This CDR3 is CASTLRGGSDTQYF. In DNA, the CDR3 is TGTGCCAGCACCTTGAGGGGGGGCAGCGATACGCAGTATTTT.

This clonotype was counted only a few times. V is TRBV28 and J is TRBJ2-7, with 7 nucleotides matching TRBD1. The CDR3 covers 15 residues. After removal of 5 bases from V and 2 bases from J, the junction contained 9 bases not matched to a gene. Germline CDR1 reads MDHEN; CDR2 reads SYDVKM. The CDR3 loop reads CASSTPGGQTYEQYF. The CDR3 DNA reads TGTGCCAGCAGTACCCCAGGGGGACAGACCTACGAGCAGTACTTC.

The chain couples TRBV19 to TRBJ1-2; no firm D call. The CDR3 is made up of 14 amino acids. The V end lost 3 bases, the J end lost 2 bases, and 10 bases lay between the germline ends. Germline values: CDR1 LNHDA, CDR2 SQIVND (reference sequence). The CDR3 spells CASSIRGPNYGYTF. CDR3 nucleotides: TGTGCCAGTAGTATCAGAGGGCCGAACTATGGCTACACCTTC.